The next 8 T cell receptor beta chains were all read from a single sample in a study of cytomegalovirus exposure and HLA in healthy donors. The study ran its PCR with 60 Vbeta and 13 Jbeta primers. Method: immunoSEQ multiplex PCR; TCRdb's copy keeps in-frame clones and lacks some. The repertoire consists of 150,000 to 200,000 clones, with 65% to 70% occurring once and the leading ten covering less than 5%. Sequenced: PBMCs. The receptor source for this set is a woman younger than 30 in good health and CMV-seropositive.

The chain couples TRBV4-3 to TRBJ1-6; TRBD1 matches 11 bases. The CDR3 is 16 residues long. V gave up 0 bases and J gave up 10 bases; unmatched junction bases: 5. Germline V gene data show CDR1 as LGHNA and CDR2 as YSLEER. The CDR3 here is CASSQDQGTGGSPLHF. As DNA, the CDR3 is TGCGCCAGCAGCCAAGACCAGGGGACAGGGGGATCACCCCTCCACTTT.

The chain uses TRBV14 and TRBJ1-1, with a tentative D call TRBD1 (6 bases). The CDR3 consists of 15 residues. Looked up from germline, CDR1 is SGHDN and CDR2 is FVKESK. The germline V and J ends were trimmed by 10 bases and 2 bases, with 20 bases remaining between them. Here the CDR3 reads CATGDGRGGNTEAFF. The CDR3 DNA sequence: TGTGCCACCGGCGACGGAAGGGGGGGAAACACTGAAGCTTTCTTT.

This chain connects TRBV6-5 to TRBJ2-7, with D possibly being TRBD1 (6 bases). This CDR3 spans 15 amino acids. V gave up 2 bases and J gave up 6 bases, with 17 bases separating them. CDR1 and CDR2 (germline): MNHEY, SVGAGI. The CDR3 DNA is TGTGCCAGCAGTTACACACTACAGGGAATCAGCGAGCAGTACTTC. Translated, it gives CASSYTLQGISEQYF.

V and J are TRBV27 and TRBJ2-7, with a possible D match to TRBD1 (6 bases). The CDR3 spans 14 residues. Per the germline V gene, CDR1 is MNHEY and CDR2 is SMNVEV (reference sequence). V was trimmed by 6 bases and J by 3 bases, leaving 15 bases between them. The CDR3 DNA reads as TGTGCCAGCAGAGAAAGCGGACAGTACTACGAGCAGTACTTC. As protein: CASRESGQYYEQYF.

The V call is TRBV15, the J call TRBJ2-7; tentatively, D is TRBD1 (5 bases). CDR3 length: 13 amino acids. The ends were cut back, 4 bases at V and 4 bases at J, with 11 bases in the middle. CDR1 is LNHNV and CDR2 is YYDKDF in the germline V gene (reference sequence). DNA of the CDR3: TGTGCCACCAGCATTTCAGGGCCGTACGAGCAGTACTTC. Translation gives CATSISGPYEQYF.

This clone turned up a few times. This chain joins TRBV7-9 and TRBJ2-7, with a tentative D call TRBD1 (5 bases). The CDR3 spans 15 residues. V was trimmed by 1 base and J by 4 bases, leaving 14 bases between them. Germline CDR1 SEHNR, CDR2 FQNEAQ (reference sequence). The DNA of the CDR3 is TGTGCCAGCAGCTTAGGGGTCAGGGCTGGTTACGAGCAGTACTTC. As protein: CASSLGVRAGYEQYF.

This chain uses TRBV18 with TRBJ1-4; 9 bases map to TRBD1. Looked up from germline, CDR1 is KGHSH and CDR2 is LQKENI. Losses at the gene ends were 6 bases for V and 5 bases for J; bases not matched to a gene: 7. This CDR3 contains 15 residues. The DNA of the CDR3 is TGTGCCAGCTCCCCCCCCGGACAGGGGAATGAAAAACTGTTTTTT. This encodes CASSPPGQGNEKLFF. The full variable domain, its missing parts supplied by reference TRBV18 and TRBJ1-4, is NAGVMQNPRHLVRRRGQEARLRCSPMKGHSHVYWYRQLPEEGLKFMVYLQKENIIDESGMPKERFSAEFPKEGPSILRIQQVVRGDSAAYFCASSPPGQGNEKLFFGSGTQLSVL.

The V and J genes are TRBV2 and TRBJ2-5, with 10 bases lining up with TRBD1. CDR3 length equals 14 residues. CDR1 SNHLY and CDR2 FYNNEI come from the germline V gene. With V trimmed by 8 bases and J by 7 bases, 10 bases remained unmatched. The CDR3 protein is CASSLNRDRGTQYF. The CDR3 DNA follows: TGTGCCAGCTCCCTAAACCGGGACAGGGGGACCCAGTACTTC.